This T cell receptor beta chain was retrieved from a study of metastatic and nonmetastatic thyroid tumors. Study information: Comparative analysis of repertoires was undertaken across blood and tumor or nodule tissue obtained from malignant and benign thyroid patients.

No patient had received any treatment before thyroid surgery. General study findings and limits: TCR beta diversity was reportedly significantly higher in malignant thyroid tumors than benign nodules, in blood and tumor.

This clone was seen at least ten times. What it recognizes is unknown. The CDR3 spans 15 residues. Germline V CDR1 and CDR2: SGHKS, YYEKEE (reference sequence). V lost 4 bases, J lost 1 base, and 15 bases lay in between. In the authors' workflow: To classify distant metastasis in papillary thyroid cancer, a model was built from CDR3 differences across clinicopathological groups. With MiXCR, TCRdb called clones anew from the PCR reads. TCRdb's processing, not the study's, gives the V and J calls here. The sample yields tens of thousands of clones, around 13% seen once. The clonotype comes from a female donor with papillary thyroid cancer or a benign thyroid nodule (not recorded which). Some clones in this sample may be carry-over from other donors' samples. Sequences were obtained from blood. The V and J genes are TRBV5-5 and TRBJ2-7; D is unresolved. The CDR3 reads CASSGRTGRSYEQYF. The CDR3 DNA is TGTGCCAGCAGCGGAAGGACCGGACGGTCCTACGAGCAGTACTTC. The full variable domain, in which reference TRBV5-5 and TRBJ2-7 provide the parts outside the CDR3, is DAGVTQSPTHLIKTRGQQVTLRCSPISGHKSVSWYQQVLGQGPQFIFQYYEKEERGRGNFPDRFSARQFPNYSSELNVNALLLGDSALYLCASSGRTGRSYEQYFGPGTRLTVT.